The 15 T cell receptor beta chains in this list originate from one sample, sequenced in a study of graft-versus-host responses after intestinal transplantation. Here immunoSEQ multiplex PCR was the method, and the copy in TCRdb shows in-frame clones only, minus some. Of under 6,000 clones in the sample, approximately 76% were seen once. Here the sequenced sample was PBMCs, taken less than 550 days after intestinal transplant. The origin of the receptors is a human patient who received an intestinal transplant, so some T cells may come from the graft donor.

The chain joins TRBV7-2 to TRBJ1-4; D remains unclear. The CDR3 sequence is 13 residues long. Deletions cut 3 bases from V and 8 bases from J, with 10 bases between. CDR1 SGHTA and CDR2 FQGNSA come from the germline V gene. The CDR3 sequence: CASSFERLEKLFF. CDR3 DNA sequence: TGTGCCAGCAGCTTTGAGCGACTCGAAAAACTGTTTTTT.

The chain employs TRBV6-5 and TRBJ2-3, with D hard to call. CDR3 length equals 14 residues. Germline-derived CDR1 and CDR2 are MNHEY and SVGAGI. Trimming took 0 bases from V and 4 from J, leaving 8 bases between them. The CDR3: CASSYSSFPDTQYF. For the CDR3, the DNA is TGTGCCAGCAGTTACTCTAGTTTCCCAGATACGCAGTATTTT.

The V gene is TRBV5-5, the J gene TRBJ2-7; D possibly uses TRBD1 or TRBD2 (5 bases each). Germline V gene data show CDR1 as SGHKS and CDR2 as YYEKEE (reference sequence). CDR3 length: 15 residues. The V gene lost 0 bases and the J gene lost 7 bases, with 17 bases spanning the gap. CDR3 DNA: TGTGCCAGCAGCTTGGACACAGGAGCGACGGGGGAGCAGTACTTC. This gives the protein CASSLDTGATGEQYF.

The V and J genes are TRBV6-4 and TRBJ2-2; D gene ambiguous. The CDR3 has 13 residues. V was pared by 2 bases and J by 0 bases, with 1 base between. Germline V CDR1 and CDR2: MRHNA, SNTAGT. This CDR3 is CASSDANTGELFF. CDR3 in DNA: TGTGCCAGCAGTGACGCGAACACCGGGGAGCTGTTTTTT.

This chain uses TRBV15 with TRBJ2-2; D is uncertain. The V gene lost 0 bases and the J gene lost 2 bases, with 4 bases spanning the gap. The V gene's germline CDR1 is LNHNV and CDR2 YYDKDF (reference sequence). This CDR3 comprises 14 residues. CDR3 bases: TGTGCCACCAGCAGAGATTACAACACCGGGGAGCTGTTTTTT. Its translation is CATSRDYNTGELFF. Filled out from reference TRBV15 and TRBJ2-2, the complete variable domain reads DAMVIQNPRYQVTQFGKPVTLSCSQTLNHNVMYWYQQKSSQAPKLLFHYYDKDFNNEADTPDNFQSRRPNTSFCFLDIRSPGLGDTAMYLCATSRDYNTGELFFGEGSRLTVL.

J is TRBJ1-3 and V is TRBV4-1, with TRBD1 as a possible D gene (5 bases). V lost 0 bases, J lost 1 base, and 13 bases lay in between. CDR1 is MGHRA and CDR2 is YSYEKL in the germline V gene. The CDR3 covers 17 residues. The CDR3 sequence is CASSQERGAWSGNTIYF. The CDR3 DNA is TGCGCCAGCAGCCAAGAGCGCGGGGCGTGGTCTGGAAACACCATATATTTT.

V is TRBV6-6 and J is TRBJ1-1, with a tentative D call TRBD1 (5 bases). The CDR3 sequence is 12 residues long. CDR1 is MNHNY and CDR2 is SVGAGI in the germline V gene (reference sequence). The germline V and J ends were trimmed by 2 bases and 5 bases, with 6 bases remaining between them. The CDR3: CASSYGGTEAFF. The CDR3 coding sequence is TGTGCCAGCAGTTACGGGGGGACTGAAGCTTTCTTT.

Concerning this clone itself: The junction shows a germline mismatch at one end, possibly a read error. The rearrangement uses TRBV5-1 and TRBJ2-2, with 8 positions matching TRBD1. The CDR3 is made up of 20 amino acids. Germline CDR1 SGHRS, CDR2 YFSETQ. CDR3 nucleotides: TGCGCCAGCAGCGTACGGACAGGGCAACCGTCGTTAGGGGAACACCGGGGAGCTGTTTTT. Protein: CASSVRTGQPSLGEHRGAVF.

The CDR3 DNA sequence: TGTGCCAGCAGCAGGGACAGTCATGAGCAGTTCTTC. It codes for CASSRDSHEQFF. This chain uses TRBV11-2 with TRBJ2-1; 7 bases map to TRBD1. There are 12 residues in the CDR3. Germline assignment: CDR1 SGHAT and CDR2 FQNNGV. V trimming: 5 bases; J trimming: 8 bases; junction bases outside the gene matches: 3.

This chain joins TRBV11-2 and TRBJ2-5, with 7 positions matching TRBD2. The germline V gene has CDR1 SGHAT and CDR2 FQNNGV. The CDR3 contains 16 residues. J lost 2 bases, V lost 1 base, and 7 bases had no gene match. This chain's CDR3 is CASSLGVGRGQETQYF. The DNA of the CDR3 is TGTGCCAGCAGCTTAGGGGTAGGGCGGGGGCAAGAGACCCAGTACTTC. The variable domain in full, with the rest retrieved from reference TRBV11-2 and TRBJ2-5, is EAGVAQSPRYKIIEKRQSVAFWCNPISGHATLYWYQQILGQGPKLLIQFQNNGVVDDSQLPKDRFSAERLKGVDSTLKIQPAKLEDSAVYLCASSLGVGRGQETQYFGPGTRLLVL.

This chain joins TRBV6-5 and TRBJ2-1; TRBD2 aligns across 8 bases. Germline CDR1 MNHEY, CDR2 SVGAGI. Trimming took 8 bases from V and 4 from J; bases not matched to a gene: 7. This CDR3 spans 14 amino acids. For the CDR3, the DNA is TGTGCCAGCCATGGGGCTAGCGGGTACAATGAGCAGTTCTTC. It specifies CASHGASGYNEQFF.

The rearrangement joins TRBV7-6 to TRBJ2-7, with TRBD2 matching 10 bases. CDR3 length equals 15 residues. Trimming removed 0 bases from V and 4 bases from J; junction bases left unmatched: 3. The germline V gene has CDR1 SGHVS and CDR2 FNYEAQ. CDR3 sequence reads: CASSLASGGAYEQYF. The CDR3 nucleotides are TGTGCCAGCAGCTTAGCCAGCGGGGGGGCTTACGAGCAGTACTTC.

This chain connects TRBV6-4 to TRBJ2-3, with 14 bases aligning to TRBD2. Germline lookup yields CDR1 MRHNA and CDR2 SNTAGT. V trimming: 0 bases; J trimming: 4 bases; junction bases outside the gene matches: 0. The CDR3 spans 16 residues. As DNA, the CDR3 is TGTGCCAGCAGTGACTCGACTAGCGGGGGGGCAGATACGCAGTATTTT. It encodes CASSDSTSGGADTQYF.

The chain recombines TRBV7-8 with TRBJ2-7; no clear D gene. Trimming pared 5 bases from V and 6 bases from J, leaving 14 bases between. From germline, CDR1 is SGHVS and CDR2 FQNEAQ. The CDR3 consists of 13 residues. The CDR3 region has the DNA TGTGCCAGCAGCCCCGATCCGAGTTCCGAGCAGTACTTC. It is translated as CASSPDPSSEQYF.

The genes are TRBV11-2 and TRBJ2-2; D remains unclear. The V end lost 2 bases, the J end lost 5 bases, and 9 bases lay between the germline ends. The CDR3 is made up of 14 amino acids. CDR1 and CDR2 (germline): SGHAT, FQNNGV. The CDR3 spells CASSLRPTTGELFF. In DNA, the CDR3 is TGTGCCAGCAGCTTAAGGCCAACGACCGGGGAGCTGTTTTTT.